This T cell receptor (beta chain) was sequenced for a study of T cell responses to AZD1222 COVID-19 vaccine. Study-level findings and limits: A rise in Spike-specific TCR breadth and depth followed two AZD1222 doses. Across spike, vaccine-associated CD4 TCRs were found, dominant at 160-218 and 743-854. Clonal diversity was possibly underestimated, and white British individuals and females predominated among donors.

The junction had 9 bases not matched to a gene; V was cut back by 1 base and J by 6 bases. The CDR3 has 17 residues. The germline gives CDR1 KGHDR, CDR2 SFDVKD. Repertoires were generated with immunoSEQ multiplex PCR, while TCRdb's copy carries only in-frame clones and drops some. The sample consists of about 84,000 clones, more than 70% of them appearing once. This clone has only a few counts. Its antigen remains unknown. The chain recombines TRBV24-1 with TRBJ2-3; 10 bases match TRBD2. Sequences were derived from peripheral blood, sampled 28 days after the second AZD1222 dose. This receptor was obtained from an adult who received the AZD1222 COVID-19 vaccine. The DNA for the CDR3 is TGTGCCACCAGTGATTTCTCGGCTAGCGGGAGCCTTGATACGCAGTATTTT. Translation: CATSDFSASGSLDTQYF.